This T cell receptor beta chain was identified during a study of blood T cell repertoires in COVID-19. As for the study in general: The analysed material was cDNA or gDNA that came from T cells, B-cell-depleted T cells, or PBMCs.

The authors' processing: For nucleated cells, counts were estimated from reference gene primer amplification. Some clones are missing from TCRdb's copy, which holds only in-frame ones; the method was immunoSEQ multiplex PCR. V and J calls plus clone size are reproduced from that table; the DNA served to infer D and trimming. The sample holds fewer than 200,000 clones, about 75% seen once. The sequence came from a woman in her seventies with acute or convalescent COVID-19. The specimen was peripheral blood.

The CDR3 nucleotides read TGTGCCAGCAGCGTAGGGACAGGGGGAATGTATGGCTACACCTTC. Amino acid sequence: CASSVGTGGMYGYTF. The chain couples TRBV9 to TRBJ1-2; 10 bases agree with TRBD1. Germline-derived CDR1 and CDR2 are SGDLS and YYNGEE. The CDR3 contains 15 residues. V trimming: 0 bases; J trimming: 5 bases; junction bases outside the gene matches: 4.